The next 17 T cell receptor beta chains were all read from a single sample in a study of blood T cell repertoires in COVID-19. Profiling relied on immunoSEQ multiplex PCR, and the TCRdb table lists in-frame clones only, not all of them. The sample contains over 350,000 clones, roughly 89% of which appear only once. The sample consisted of peripheral blood. The receptors derive from a woman under 40 with active or convalescent COVID-19.

The count of this clone is one. The chain couples TRBV11-2 to TRBJ1-3; 7 nucleotides agree with TRBD1. The CDR3 has 14 residues. CDR1 is SGHAT, CDR2 FQNNGV, per germline. Trimming removed 0 bases from V and 10 bases from J; junction bases left unmatched: 6. The CDR3, as DNA: TGTGCCAGCAGCTTAGACCACAGGGGAGAGACCATATATTTT. Translating gives CASSLDHRGETIYF.

In nucleotides, the CDR3 is TGTGCCAGCAGCTTAATAAGAGGGGGCTACACCTTC. Its protein is CASSLIRGGYTF. The chain carries TRBV7-8 and TRBJ1-2; D gene ambiguous. Germline V CDR1 and CDR2: SGHVS, FQNEAQ. V dropped 2 bases and J dropped 8 bases, with 9 bases sitting between them. The CDR3 consists of 12 residues.

This chain links TRBV7-2 with TRBJ2-1; possibly TRBD2 for D (5 bases). The CDR3 spans 14 residues. V dropped 0 bases and J dropped 4 bases, with 7 bases sitting between them. Germline V gene sequence: CDR1 SGHTA, CDR2 FQGNSA. The CDR3 reads CASSLAWEYNEQFF. For the CDR3, the DNA is TGTGCCAGCAGCTTAGCGTGGGAGTACAATGAGCAGTTCTTC.

The J gene is TRBJ2-1, the V gene TRBV6-5; 11 positions match TRBD2. CDR3 length: 15 residues. CDR1 and CDR2 from the germline V gene are MNHEY and SVGAGI. The trim removed 6 bases at V and 7 bases at J, leaving 8 bases unmatched. The CDR3 nucleotides read TGTGCCAGCAGAAATAGCGGGGGGGCGTGGAATGAGCAGTTCTTC. Translated, it gives CASRNSGGAWNEQFF.

The chain employs TRBV3-1 (or the pseudogene TRBV3-2) and TRBJ2-3, with 10 bases aligning to TRBD2. V lost 4 bases to trimming and J lost 5 bases; unmatched junction nucleotides: 9. From germline, CDR1 is LGHDT and CDR2 YNNKEL (reference sequence). The CDR3 is made up of 16 amino acids. CDR3 DNA sequence: TGTGCCAGCAGCCGGGAAGCGGGGGGGCGTCAAGATACGCAGTATTTT. It is translated as CASSREAGGRQDTQYF.

The V and J genes are TRBV27 and TRBJ2-7, with 9 bases identical to TRBD1. V was pared by 7 bases and J by 6 bases, with 7 bases of the junction left unmatched. Looked up from germline, CDR1 is MNHEY and CDR2 is SMNVEV (reference sequence). The CDR3 contains 13 residues. The CDR3 bases are TGTGCCAGCAAAAGGACAGGGGATCTCGAGCAGTACTTC. Amino acids: CASKRTGDLEQYF.

The chain combines TRBV6-2 or TRBV6-3 with TRBJ1-2; TRBD1 agrees at 8 bases. V lost 4 bases, J lost 7 bases, and 8 bases stayed unmatched. CDR3 size: 14 residues. Germline CDR1 reads MNHEY; CDR2 reads SVGEGT. This chain's CDR3 is CASSFSTGAGGYTF. Here the CDR3 DNA reads TGTGCCAGCAGTTTCTCGACAGGGGCGGGTGGCTACACCTTC.

A word on this clone: Other DNA sequences within the sample encode an identical CDR3. The CDR3 DNA reads TGTGCCAGCAGTTACTCTTACTATAACTCCTACAATGAGCAGTTCTTC. It yields the protein CASSYSYYNSYNEQFF. The genes are TRBV6-5 and TRBJ2-1, with D hard to call. The CDR3 has 16 residues. Germline CDR1 and CDR2: MNHEY and SVGAGI. V dropped 0 bases and J dropped 0 bases, with 9 bases sitting between them.

The chain joins TRBV6-6 to TRBJ2-2, with 8 positions matching TRBD2. Germline CDR1 is MNHNY and CDR2 is SVGAGI (reference sequence). The CDR3 totals 17 residues. Trimming cost V 5 bases and J 0 bases; bases outside gene matches: 8. For the CDR3, the DNA is TGTGCCAGCAGTCCCGCGGGGGGTACTACGAACACCGGGGAGCTGTTTTTT. Its protein is CASSPAGGTTNTGELFF.

This chain connects TRBV10-1 to TRBJ2-2; maybe TRBD2 (6 bases). With 3 bases removed from V and 3 bases from J, the gap between germline ends came to 11 bases. The CDR3 is 15 amino acids. CDR1 is WNHNN, CDR2 SYGVQD, per germline (reference sequence). In nucleotides, the CDR3 is TGCGCCAGCAGTGACCGTGGGGGGTACACCGGGGAGCTGTTTTTT. This sequence encodes CASSDRGGYTGELFF.

The chain employs TRBV11-3 and TRBJ1-2; a possible D gene is TRBD1 (5 bases). V gave up 1 base and J gave up 0 bases, with 18 bases separating them. The germline CDR1 and CDR2 sequences are SGHNT and YENEEA. The CDR3 runs to 18 residues. CDR3 sequence (DNA): TGTGCCAGCAGCTTAGTAGCGCGGGGGATCAGGGCTAACTATGGCTACACCTTC. This codes for CASSLVARGIRANYGYTF.

The V and J genes are TRBV5-1 and TRBJ1-1, with 9 bases matching TRBD1. This CDR3 region has 14 residues. The germline V gene encodes CDR1 SGHRS and CDR2 YFSETQ. The ends lost 4 bases at V and 5 bases at J; junction bases unmatched: 6. The CDR3 DNA follows: TGCGCCAGCAGCCCAGGGACAGGGCATACTGAAGCTTTCTTT. Its protein product is CASSPGTGHTEAFF. The whole variable domain, filled in from reference TRBV5-1 and TRBJ1-1, reads KAGVTQTPRYLIKTRGQQVTLSCSPISGHRSVSWYQQTPGQGLQFLFEYFSETQRNKGNFPGRFSGRQFSNSRSEMNVSTLELGDSALYLCASSPGTGHTEAFFGQGTRLTVV.

The V call is TRBV29-1, the J call TRBJ1-3; possible D gene TRBD1, 5 bases. The germline gives CDR1 SQVTM, CDR2 ANQGSEA. This CDR3 spans 12 amino acids. The ends were cut back, 0 bases at V and 16 bases at J, with 16 bases in the middle. As DNA, the CDR3 is TGCAGCGTTGAAGACGACAGCTACCGGGAGTATTTT. This encodes CSVEDDSYREYF. Full variable domain (rest looked up from reference TRBV29-1 and TRBJ1-3): SAVISQKPSRDICQRGTSLTIQCQVDSQVTMMFWYRQQPGQSLTLIATANQGSEATYESGFVIDKFPISRPNLTFSTLTVSNMSPEDSSIYLCSVEDDSYREYFGEGSWLTVV.

V gene TRBV3-1 (or the pseudogene TRBV3-2) combines with J gene TRBJ1-1, with D hard to call. The ends were cut back, 4 bases at V and 1 base at J, with 13 bases in the middle. The germline V gene encodes CDR1 LGHDT and CDR2 YNNKEL (reference sequence). This CDR3 comprises 15 residues. CDR3 amino acids: CASSPTLAGNTEAFF. Written as DNA, the CDR3 is TGTGCCAGCAGCCCCACGCTGGCGGGGAACACTGAAGCTTTCTTT.

V and J are TRBV4-1 and TRBJ2-5; D is unresolved. The CDR3 is 13 amino acids. V was pared by 2 bases and J by 3 bases, with 7 bases between. Per the germline V gene, CDR1 is MGHRA and CDR2 is YSYEKL. The CDR3 region has the DNA TGCGCCAGCAGCCAAAGAGATAAAGAGACCCAGTACTTC. The encoded protein is CASSQRDKETQYF.

The J gene is TRBJ2-4, the V gene TRBV13, with D possibly matching TRBD1 (5 bases). CDR3 length equals 17 residues. Germline CDR1 reads PRHDT; CDR2 reads FYEKMQ (reference sequence). Trimming removed 4 bases at V and 0 bases at J, with 16 bases between. CDR3 residues: CASSSRWAGLAKNIQYF. The DNA of the CDR3 is TGTGCCAGCAGCTCCCGGTGGGCAGGGCTAGCCAAAAACATTCAGTACTTC.

The V and J genes are TRBV18 and TRBJ2-7, with a tentative D call TRBD2 (6 bases). V gave up 3 bases and J gave up 3 bases, with 15 bases separating them. Germline V gene lookup returns CDR1 KGHSH and CDR2 LQKENI. CDR3 length: 15 residues. CDR3 nucleotide sequence: TGTGCCAGCTCACCCCCAGCGGGCAGGGACTACGAGCAGTACTTC. It codes for CASSPPAGRDYEQYF. Supplemented by reference TRBV18 and TRBJ2-7, the full variable domain reads NAGVMQNPRHLVRRRGQEARLRCSPMKGHSHVYWYRQLPEEGLKFMVYLQKENIIDESGMPKERFSAEFPKEGPSILRIQQVVRGDSAAYFCASSPPAGRDYEQYFGPGTRLTVT.